This T cell receptor beta chain derives from a study of cytomegalovirus exposure and HLA in healthy donors. The PCR contained 60 Vbeta and 13 Jbeta primers. Repertoires were generated with immunoSEQ multiplex PCR, while TCRdb's copy carries only in-frame clones and drops some. The table includes tens of thousands of clones, around 80% detected once. The CDR3 spans 16 residues. V shed 1 base, J shed 3 bases, and the junction held 7 bases outside the gene matches. Germline V gene sequence: CDR1 KGHSH, CDR2 LQKENI. Sequenced material: PBMCs. This chain uses TRBV18 with TRBJ1-1; 8 positions match TRBD1. The source of this sequence is a male donor in good health and CMV-seropositive. The CDR3 region has the DNA TGTGCCAGCTCACCACGGGACAGGCCGAGGGACACTGAAGCTTTCTTT. Its protein is CASSPRDRPRDTEAFF.